What follows are 15 T cell receptor beta chains derived from one specimen sequenced in a study of cytomegalovirus exposure and HLA in healthy donors. Amplification used 60 Vbeta primers and 13 Jbeta primers. The repertoire was sequenced with immunoSEQ multiplex PCR; TCRdb's copy has only in-frame clones and lacks some. The sample lists about 89,000 clones, less than 85% seen once, with about 7.2% in the top ten. The sample consisted of PBMCs. The receptors were sampled from a middle-aged man in good health and CMV-seropositive.

The V call is TRBV7-8, the J call TRBJ2-2; TRBD1 aligns across 7 bases. Germline V lookup: CDR1 SGHVS, CDR2 FQNEAQ. The CDR3 is 15 amino acids. After removal of 5 bases from V and 4 bases from J, the junction contained 7 bases not matched to a gene. CDR3 in DNA: TGTGCCAGCAGCCCTCGACAGGGCGGCACCGGGGAGCTGTTTTTT. Translated: CASSPRQGGTGELFF.

The chain is built from TRBV19 and TRBJ2-1; 16 positions match TRBD2. Germline V gives CDR1 LNHDA, CDR2 SQIVND (reference sequence). The ends lost 6 bases at V and 7 bases at J; junction bases unmatched: 15. The length of the CDR3 is 19 residues. CDR3 nucleotide sequence: TGTGCCAGTAGGAGAGGTCCCGGGACTAGCGGGGGGGCCGGGAATGAGCAGTTCTTC. Translation: CASRRGPGTSGGAGNEQFF.

This clone was found a few times. This sequence joins TRBV15 and TRBJ2-2; D is perhaps TRBD1 (6 bases). CDR3 length equals 16 residues. Germline CDR1 is LNHNV and CDR2 is YYDKDF (reference sequence). V was trimmed by 5 bases and J by 0 bases, leaving 13 bases between them. The CDR3 is CATSGIRQANTGELFF. CDR3 bases: TGTGCCACCAGCGGAATAAGACAGGCGAACACCGGGGAGCTGTTTTTT.

The J gene is TRBJ1-2, the V gene TRBV6-1; D gene ambiguous. Germline-derived CDR1 and CDR2 are MNHNS and SASEGT. This CDR3 is 13 amino acids long. V was pared by 0 bases and J by 8 bases, with 10 bases between. This CDR3 is CASSEATGSGYTF. The CDR3 DNA reads TGTGCCAGCAGTGAAGCGACGGGGAGCGGCTACACCTTC.

The gene calls are TRBV6-1 and TRBJ1-5, with D perhaps TRBD1 (5 bases). CDR3 length: 16 amino acids. The germline V gene encodes CDR1 MNHNS and CDR2 SASEGT. Trimming shortened V by 0 bases and J by 3 bases, and 12 bases separated the two germline ends. The CDR3 DNA sequence: TGTGCCAGCAGTGAAGCGCGGCAGGGCAACAATCAGCCCCAGCATTTT. Amino acid sequence: CASSEARQGNNQPQHF.

The V and J genes are TRBV7-9 and TRBJ2-7, with D tentatively TRBD1 (6 bases). The CDR3 runs to 14 residues. Germline CDR1 is SEHNR and CDR2 is FQNEAQ (reference sequence). V shed 5 bases and J shed 3 bases, with 14 bases lying between them. CDR3 in DNA: TGTGCCAGCAGCCCGAAGGGGACAAACTACGAGCAGTACTTC. Encoded protein: CASSPKGTNYEQYF. The full variable domain, in which reference TRBV7-9 and TRBJ2-7 provide the parts outside the CDR3, is DTGVSQNPRHKITKRGQNVTFRCDPISEHNRLYWYRQTLGQGPEFLTYFQNEAQLEKSRLLSDRFSAERPKGSFSTLEIQRTEQGDSAMYLCASSPKGTNYEQYFGPGTRLTVT.

The chain recombines TRBV10-3 with TRBJ2-1, with TRBD1 matching over 10 bases. V lost 7 bases to trimming and J lost 4 bases; unmatched junction nucleotides: 7. CDR1 and CDR2 (germline): ENHRY, SYGVKD. The CDR3 extends over 15 amino acids. The CDR3: CAITSDRGDYNEQFF. The CDR3, as DNA: TGTGCCATCACTTCGGACAGGGGGGATTACAATGAGCAGTTCTTC.

The chain recombines TRBV30 with TRBJ1-2, with D uncertain. Germline V gene lookup returns CDR1 GTSNPN and CDR2 SVGIG (reference sequence). V was cut by 0 bases and J by 8 bases, with 13 bases left in between. The CDR3 contains 13 residues. The CDR3 is CAWSVLSSWGYTF. Here the CDR3 DNA reads TGTGCCTGGAGTGTATTGTCGAGTTGGGGCTACACCTTC.

This clone came up a few times. The chain has TRBV10-2 and TRBJ1-1, with TRBD1 identical over 11 bases. CDR3 length equals 15 residues. The ends lost 5 bases at V and 5 bases at J; junction bases unmatched: 7. Germline-derived CDR1 and CDR2 are WSHSY and SAAADI. The DNA of the CDR3 is TGCGCCAGCAGTCCACGGACAGGGGGCAAAACTGAAGCTTTCTTT. Protein: CASSPRTGGKTEAFF.

The V call is TRBV5-1, the J call TRBJ2-2; D uncertain. V was trimmed by 0 bases and J by 4 bases, leaving 10 bases between them. Germline CDR1 SGHRS, CDR2 YFSETQ. This CDR3 region has 15 residues. The CDR3 bases are TGCGCCAGCAGCTTGGGTTCGGTATTCACCGGGGAGCTGTTTTTT. Amino acid sequence: CASSLGSVFTGELFF.

The chain combines TRBV29-1 with TRBJ2-7; D is unclear. Trimming left V 4 bases short and J 1 base short, with 5 bases between. Per germline, CDR1 SQVTM and CDR2 ANQGSEA. There are 11 residues in the CDR3. This CDR3 reads CSVARSYEQYF. The CDR3 bases are TGCAGCGTTGCCCGGTCCTACGAGCAGTACTTC.

This clone was recorded once. The V call is TRBV7-9, the J call TRBJ2-7; D might be TRBD1 (6 bases). Trimming took off 8 bases at V and 5 bases at J, with 22 bases between the two ends. The CDR3 is 15 residues long. From germline, CDR1 is SEHNR and CDR2 FQNEAQ (reference sequence). In DNA, the CDR3 is TGTGCCAGCCGTGACACAGGGAAGCCTCTAAACGAGCAGTACTTC. Translated, it gives CASRDTGKPLNEQYF.

This chain joins TRBV18 and TRBJ2-7; tentative D call: TRBD2 (6 bases). This CDR3 contains 15 residues. Germline CDR1 is KGHSH and CDR2 is LQKENI. Between the trimmed V and J ends, which lost 2 bases and 3 bases, there was a span of 14 bases. Here the CDR3 reads CASSPGPSDLYEQYF. The DNA of the CDR3 is TGTGCCAGCTCACCAGGGCCTAGCGATCTCTACGAGCAGTACTTC.

The V gene is TRBV2, the J gene TRBJ2-5; 8 bases match TRBD1. The end of the DNA is better explained by TRBJ2-7, so the J call may be wrong. CDR1 and CDR2 from the germline V gene are SNHLY and FYNNEI. The length of the CDR3 is 13 residues. CDR3 region: CASKDRVMDEQYF. The CDR3 bases are TGTGCCAGCAAGGACAGGGTGATGGACGAGCAGTACTTC.

The genes are TRBV7-2 and TRBJ2-3, with 13 bases identical to TRBD2. V lost 5 bases, J lost 3 bases, and 5 bases stayed unmatched. CDR1 SGHTA and CDR2 FQGNSA come from the germline V gene. This CDR3 spans 16 amino acids. CDR3: CASSPRTSGSTDTQYF. CDR3 DNA sequence: TGTGCCAGCAGCCCTCGGACTAGCGGGAGTACAGATACGCAGTATTTT.